This T cell receptor (beta chain) is drawn from a study of T cells in narcolepsy. Study context: Enrolled donors included narcolepsy type 1 or type 2 patients and healthy controls.

This CDR3 is 15 amino acids long. Looked up from germline, CDR1 is SGHAT and CDR2 is FQNNGV. V shed 1 base and J shed 2 bases, with 12 bases lying between them. Method: immunoSEQ multiplex PCR; TCRdb's copy keeps in-frame clones and lacks some. This repertoire shows 20,000 to 30,000 clones, less than 65% found once; its top ten account for about 12%. With regard to this clone: Its antigen is as yet unknown.

Study-wide points: No autoreactive T cell clone sequences appeared in some memory CD4+ repertoires. Autoreactive HCRT-specific and TRIB2-specific clonotypes were marked in same-patient CSF-versus-blood CD4+ comparisons. Blood of same and different patients, but not healthy controls, reportedly held recurring autoreactive clonotypes.

The receptor was isolated from a human donor in good health. Sequencing input: memory (CD45RA-) CD4+ T cells from blood. The gene calls are TRBV11-2 and TRBJ2-7, with no clear D. Here the CDR3 DNA reads TGTGCCAGCAGCTTAGCTCCGGGTTCTACCTACGAGCAGTACTTC. This translates into CASSLAPGSTYEQYF.